The rows below give T cell receptor beta chains drawn from one sample of a study of OX40 agonist ivuxolimab in advanced cancers. Only in-frame clones appear in the TCRdb table, and some are missing; sequencing was by immunoSEQ multiplex PCR. The sample shows tens of thousands of clones, over 65% of them seen only once. The sample was CD4+ or CD8+ T cells sorted from blood, taken in a trial of the OX40 agonist ivuxolimab. Receptor source: an adult with an advanced solid tumor such as melanoma, head and neck, liver or kidney cancer. Each CDR3 is given with its conserved first and last residue. D genes are given only for firm matches. A row's size may be missing; if present it is once, few, many or a size class.

j_gene: TRBJ2-3
abundance: .
d_gene: .
v_gene: TRBV5-6
CDR3aa: CASSLLSGSSAYTQYF
CDR3nt: TGTGCCAGCAGCTTGCTTTCAGGGAGTTCGGCTTATACGCAGTATTTT

j_gene: TRBJ2-3
abundance: .
d_gene: .
v_gene: TRBV6-5
CDR3aa: CASSYSARIQSDTQYF
CDR3nt: TGTGCCAGCAGTTACTCGGCTAGAATTCAGTCAGATACGCAGTATTTT

j_gene: TRBJ2-3
abundance: once
d_gene: .
v_gene: TRBV27
CDR3aa: CASSLGPNWGTDTQYF
CDR3nt: TGTGCCAGCAGTTTAGGGCCCAACTGGGGCACAGATACGCAGTATTTT

j_gene: TRBJ1-1
abundance: .
d_gene: TRBD1
v_gene: TRBV5-1
CDR3aa: CASSKGQGASTEAFF
CDR3nt: TGCGCCAGCAGCAAGGGACAGGGGGCTAGTACTGAAGCTTTCTTT

j_gene: TRBJ2-1
abundance: .
d_gene: TRBD2
v_gene: TRBV11-3
CDR3aa: CASSFPGRLALTSYNEQFF
CDR3nt: TGTGCCAGCAGCTTCCCCGGGCGACTAGCGCTTACTTCCTACAATGAGCAGTTCTTC

j_gene: TRBJ1-1
abundance: .
d_gene: .
v_gene: TRBV11-2
CDR3aa: CASSLARGNTEAFF
CDR3nt: TGTGCCAGCAGCTTAGCGCGGGGGAACACTGAAGCTTTCTTT

j_gene: TRBJ2-7
abundance: .
d_gene: .
v_gene: TRBV6-1
CDR3aa: CASSETGTPFWEQYF
CDR3nt: TGTGCCAGCAGTGAGACCGGGACTCCTTTTTGGGAGCAGTACTTC

j_gene: TRBJ2-3
abundance: .
d_gene: .
v_gene: TRBV5-5
CDR3aa: CASSLPGGSTDTQYF
CDR3nt: TGTGCCAGCAGCCTCCCCGGTGGGAGCACAGATACGCAGTATTTT

j_gene: TRBJ2-7
abundance: once
d_gene: TRBD1
v_gene: TRBV11-2
CDR3aa: CASSPRQGTYEQYF
CDR3nt: TGTGCCAGCAGCCCTCGACAGGGCACCTACGAGCAGTACTTC

j_gene: TRBJ1-2
abundance: .
d_gene: .
v_gene: TRBV30
CDR3aa: CAWSQVSTNYGYTF
CDR3nt: TGTGCCTGGAGTCAGGTTTCCACTAACTATGGCTACACCTTC

j_gene: TRBJ1-1
abundance: few
d_gene: TRBD1
v_gene: TRBV6-6
CDR3aa: CASSYTPTGGNTEAFF
CDR3nt: TGTGCCAGCAGTTACACCCCGACAGGGGGGAACACTGAAGCTTTCTTT

j_gene: TRBJ2-2
abundance: once
d_gene: .
v_gene: TRBV7-6
CDR3aa: CASSLGLGTGELFF
CDR3nt: TGTGCCAGCAGCTTAGGGCTAGGCACCGGGGAGCTGTTTTTT

j_gene: TRBJ1-4
abundance: .
d_gene: .
v_gene: TRBV19
CDR3aa: CASRQYTTTNEKLFF
CDR3nt: TGTGCCAGTAGGCAATACACCACAACTAATGAAAAACTGTTTTTT

j_gene: TRBJ2-7
abundance: .
d_gene: .
v_gene: TRBV5-6
CDR3aa: CASSFFVGGSYEQYF
CDR3nt: TGTGCCAGCAGCTTTTTCGTAGGGGGCTCCTACGAGCAGTACTTC